This T cell receptor beta chain was obtained from a study of blood T cell repertoires in COVID-19. Study at large: Whether acute or convalescent, the COVID-19 samples came from the United States, Italy and Spain.

Trimming left V 1 base short and J 3 bases short, with 15 bases between. This CDR3 is built from 16 residues. Germline assignment: CDR1 MGHRA and CDR2 YSYEKL. Sequenced by immunoSEQ multiplex PCR; TCRdb stores in-frame clones only, minus some. The data hold around 42,000 clones, with around 86% observed a single time. The specimen was peripheral blood. The chain carries TRBV4-1 and TRBJ1-2; perhaps TRBD1 as D (6 bases). The TCR comes from a woman of 80 years or more with acute or convalescent COVID-19. The CDR3 region has the DNA TGCGCCAGCAGCCAAGCGAGGGCAGGGGCGGACTATGGCTACACCTTC. Translation: CASSQARAGADYGYTF.